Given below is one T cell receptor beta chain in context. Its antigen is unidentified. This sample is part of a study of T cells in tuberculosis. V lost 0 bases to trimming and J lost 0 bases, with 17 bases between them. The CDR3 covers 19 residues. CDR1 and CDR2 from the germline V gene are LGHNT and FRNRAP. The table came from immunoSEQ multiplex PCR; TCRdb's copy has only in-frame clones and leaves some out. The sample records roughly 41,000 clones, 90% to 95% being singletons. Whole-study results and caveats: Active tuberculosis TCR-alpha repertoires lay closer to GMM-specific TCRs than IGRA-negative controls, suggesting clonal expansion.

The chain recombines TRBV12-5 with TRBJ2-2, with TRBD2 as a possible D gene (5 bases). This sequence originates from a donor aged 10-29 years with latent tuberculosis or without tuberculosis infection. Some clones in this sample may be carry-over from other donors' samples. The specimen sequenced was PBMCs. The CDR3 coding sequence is TGTGCTAGTGGTTTGGTACCGGACGGGAAAGTCGCGAACACCGGGGAGCTGTTTTTT. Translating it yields CASGLVPDGKVANTGELFF.